This T cell receptor beta chain is from a study of T cell responses to AZD1222 COVID-19 vaccine. The study, taken as a whole, reports: The span of vaccine-associated CD4 TCRs extended across spike, with dominance at 160-218 and 743-854. Among those given AZD1222, only five or six were seropositive at baseline.

Germline V gene data show CDR1 as LGHNT and CDR2 as FRNRAP. J gave up 4 bases and V 1 base, and 3 bases lay outside the gene matches. The CDR3 length is 16 residues. A note on this clone: Its antigen remains unidentified.

Clones were read by immunoSEQ multiplex PCR, and TCRdb kept only the in-frame ones, dropping some. The sample carries approximately 150,000 clones, 80% to 95% recorded once. The V gene is TRBV12-5, the J gene TRBJ1-6; 8 nucleotides agree with TRBD1. The TCR originated in an adult who received the AZD1222 COVID-19 vaccine. This sample comprised peripheral blood, obtained 28 days after the second AZD1222 dose. The DNA for the CDR3 is TGTGCTAGTGGTTTGGGGGGACAGGAATATAATTCACCCCTCCACTTT. Encoded protein: CASGLGGQEYNSPLHF.